Sequencing of this T cell receptor (beta chain) was carried out in a study of radiation and T cells in renal cell carcinoma. Notes on the study in general: In blood, top tumor clones expanded by 2 weeks, shrinking by 4.

This clone was recorded only once. What it binds is not known. Germline V gene lookup returns CDR1 ENHRY and CDR2 SYGVKD. The J segment lost 9 bases and the V segment lost 3 bases, leaving 11 bases of the junction unmatched. This CDR3 spans 15 amino acids. Sample time point: blood 2 weeks post-SBRT. Treatment meaning: 15 Gy SBRT to primary tumor, nephrectomy 4 weeks later. Clear cell pathology was present in this patient's renal cell carcinoma. Assay used: immunoSEQ multiplex PCR; TCRdb lists only in-frame clones, some missing. The sample consists of 95,000 to 150,000 clones, 81% of them appearing once.

The rearrangement uses TRBV10-3 and TRBJ2-1, with 7 positions matching TRBD2. The sequence was obtained from a man between 45 and 60 years old with renal cell carcinoma. Sequenced material: blood, taken from a patient whose treatment included radiotherapy and nephrectomy. The CDR3 region has the DNA TGTGCCATCAGTGATGCCGGGACTAAATTAGGTGAGCAGTTCTTC. Its protein is CAISDAGTKLGEQFF.